This section outlines one T cell receptor beta chain sequence together with its context. This sample is drawn from a study of blood T cell repertoires in COVID-19. Study overall: PBMCs, B-cell-depleted T cells, or T cells were the source of the cDNA or gDNA that made up the material.

The germline V gene has CDR1 LGHDT and CDR2 YNNKEL (reference sequence). V was cut by 0 bases and J by 2 bases, with 10 bases left in between. The CDR3 has 16 residues. Assay used: immunoSEQ multiplex PCR; TCRdb lists only in-frame clones, some missing. The data hold 90,000 to 120,000 clones, with about 89% observed a single time. This clonotype was sampled from a man in his forties with active or convalescent COVID-19. The sample was peripheral blood. This chain joins TRBV3-1 (or the pseudogene TRBV3-2) and TRBJ2-2; maybe TRBD2 (5 bases). The CDR3 loop is CASSQDGAGNTGELFF. For the CDR3, the DNA is TGTGCCAGCAGCCAAGACGGCGCGGGTAACACCGGGGAGCTGTTTTTT.